Given below is one T cell receptor (beta chain) in context. There are a few counts of this clone. What this receptor recognizes is not known. No much larger clonotype is one base removed from it; base qualities were not supplied. The CDR3, from cysteine to phenylalanine, totals 14 residues. Only the CDR3 DNA is retained, 42 bases long and in frame from the first base. The germline V gene yields SGHRS for CDR1 and YFSETQ for CDR2. Deletion took 6 bases off V and 4 bases off J, with a span of 14 bases between the germline ends. Collaborating institutions collected whole blood in K2EDTA tubes following their own protocols. Collaborator samples were shipped for TCRbeta analysis as frozen whole blood, isolated PBMCs, or DNA extracted from either sample type. TCRbeta CDR3 regions were amplified from genomic DNA using the immunoSEQ Assay, a bias-controlled multiplex PCR. In the original analysis: Within the assay, amplification of reference gene primers was used to estimate how many nucleated cells each sample contained. Sequence reads were collapsed and filtered to measure the absolute abundance of every unique TCRbeta CDR3 rearrangement. Productive Simpson clonality was computed per sample as the square root of Simpson's diversity index over productive rearrangements. TCRdb took this table from immuneACCESS and kept in-frame rearrangements with V and J called. Such tables lack part of the clones; where checked against another copy, unresolved V genes explain under half of the gap, and the rest is unexplained. For V, J and clone size, that table is used; D and trimming come from the DNA. Recorded for this sample are 90,000 to 140,000 clones; approximately 76% of them occurred a single time. The ten largest clones take up around 19% of the sample.

These data belong to a study of blood T cell repertoires in COVID-19 (dated by TCRdb to about 2020). Background for the entire study: Collaborator samples came from the United States, Italy and Spain and covered acute and convalescent phases of COVID-19. The prospective study material was composed of cDNA or gDNA derived from T cells, B-cell-depleted T cells, or PBMCs. Deeply sampled blood TCRbeta repertoires from subjects exposed to, actively infected with, or recovered from COVID-19 were included in the dataset. The repertoires were released in a freely available public database meant as a resource for research on the immune response to SARS-CoV-2. The samples were drawn from two sources: the first 160 participants of the ongoing ImmuneRACE study, and 950 to 1,500 subjects contributed by 6 global collaborators. A de-identified subject ID, COVID-19 status, age in years and sex were almost always included in the sample metadata. HLA class I and class II types, where available, came from metadata supplied by the sample provider rather than from assay-based typing.

Beyond this particular receptor, the publication reports: Clinical and demographic metadata were provided uncurated, with the amount varying by source and participant.

The receptor was isolated from a woman in her 70s with acute or convalescent COVID-19. The sequence joins TRBV5-1 to TRBJ2-1, with the D gene too uncertain to name. Source material: peripheral blood. The CDR3 is CASNPGDGYNEQFF. The DNA sequence is TGCGCCAGCAATCCTGGAGACGGTTACAATGAGCAGTTCTTC.